One and the same sample provided the 9 T cell receptor beta chains below, sequenced in a study of control samples from healthy donors and cancer patients. Some clones are missing from TCRdb's copy, which holds only in-frame ones; the method was immunoSEQ multiplex PCR. The sample has some 170,000 clones, 94% seen once; the top ten hold 14%. The sequencing input was PBMCs. All receptors derive from a man aged 60-69 years with colorectal cancer.

This chain uses TRBV27 with TRBJ1-1, with D hard to call. The V end was cut by 3 bases, the J end by 6 bases, with 17 bases between. Germline V gene lookup returns CDR1 MNHEY and CDR2 SMNVEV (reference sequence). This CDR3 comprises 15 residues. The CDR3 nucleotides read TGTGCCAGCAGTTTTCTAGGTGGGAGGATAGCTGAAGCTTTCTTT. This encodes CASSFLGGRIAEAFF.

The rearrangement joins TRBV3-1 (or the pseudogene TRBV3-2) to TRBJ2-3; D might be TRBD1 or TRBD2, each matching 6 bases. V lost 4 bases to trimming and J lost 1 base, with 9 bases between them. Per the germline V gene, CDR1 is LGHDT and CDR2 is YNNKEL (reference sequence). The CDR3 spans 14 residues. The CDR3 bases are TGTGCCAGCAGCCGGGGGGCCGGCACAGATACGCAGTATTTT. The encoded protein is CASSRGAGTDTQYF.

V is TRBV28 and J is TRBJ1-4, with no clear D. Trimming pared 5 bases from V and 7 bases from J, leaving 11 bases between. Germline V CDR1 and CDR2: MDHEN, SYDVKM. The CDR3 has 13 amino acids. The CDR3 here is CASSPLDSEKLFF. DNA for the CDR3: TGTGCCAGCAGTCCCCTGGATTCTGAAAAACTGTTTTTT.

The V call is TRBV10-3, the J call TRBJ1-5, with 7 positions matching TRBD1. The germline V gene encodes CDR1 ENHRY and CDR2 SYGVKD. The V gene end was trimmed by 10 bases and the J gene end by 7 bases; junction bases not matched to a gene: 7. The CDR3 runs 12 residues. CDR3 in DNA: TGTGCCACGAGGACAGGCGGACAGCCCCAGCATTTT. Amino acids: CATRTGGQPQHF.

This sequence joins TRBV9 and TRBJ2-5, with 7 bases lining up with TRBD2. Germline V gene sequence: CDR1 SGDLS, CDR2 YYNGEE. The CDR3 loop spans 15 amino acids. Trimming took 4 bases from V and 2 from J; bases not matched to a gene: 8. CDR3 nucleotide sequence: TGTGCCAGCAGCCGATTGGGAGGGAGACAAGAGACCCAGTACTTC. As protein: CASSRLGGRQETQYF.

V is TRBV9 and J is TRBJ2-3, with 9 bases aligning to TRBD1. CDR1 is SGDLS and CDR2 is YYNGEE in the germline V gene. The V segment lost 4 bases and the J segment 0 bases; nucleotides outside the gene matches: 3. The CDR3 runs to 15 residues. The CDR3 loop reads CASSPTGGSTDTQYF. The CDR3 region has the DNA TGTGCCAGCAGCCCGACAGGGGGTAGCACAGATACGCAGTATTTT.

This chain links TRBV7-8 with TRBJ1-6, with D perhaps matching TRBD1 (6 bases). Trimming pared 4 bases from V and 7 bases from J, leaving 17 bases between. Germline V lookup: CDR1 SGHVS, CDR2 FQNEAQ. CDR3 length equals 16 residues. The CDR3 DNA reads as TGTGCCAGCAGCTACAGACACGGGACAAGAAATTCACCCCTCCACTTT. Its protein product is CASSYRHGTRNSPLHF.

This clone has a single count. The CDR3 protein is CASSLAGGRWQETQYF. The DNA of the CDR3 is TGCGCCAGCAGCTTGGCAGGGGGCAGATGGCAAGAGACCCAGTACTTC. The V and J genes are TRBV5-1 and TRBJ2-5; 8 nucleotides match TRBD1. The CDR3 has 16 amino acids. With V trimmed by 0 bases and J by 2 bases, 6 bases remained unmatched. The V gene's germline CDR1 is SGHRS and CDR2 YFSETQ.

Only one count was recorded for this clone. The gene calls are TRBV9 and TRBJ2-3; D gene ambiguous. V shed 0 bases and J shed 1 base, with 3 bases lying between them. The germline V gene encodes CDR1 SGDLS and CDR2 YYNGEE. The CDR3 consists of 13 residues. The CDR3 DNA reads TGTGCCAGCAGCGTAGATGGCACAGATACGCAGTATTTT. Protein: CASSVDGTDTQYF. Complete variable domain (other parts from reference TRBV9 and TRBJ2-3): DSGVTQTPKHLITATGQRVTLRCSPRSGDLSVYWYQQSLDQGLQFLIQYYNGEERAKGNILERFSAQQFPDLHSELNLSSLELGDSALYFCASSVDGTDTQYFGPGTRLTVL.